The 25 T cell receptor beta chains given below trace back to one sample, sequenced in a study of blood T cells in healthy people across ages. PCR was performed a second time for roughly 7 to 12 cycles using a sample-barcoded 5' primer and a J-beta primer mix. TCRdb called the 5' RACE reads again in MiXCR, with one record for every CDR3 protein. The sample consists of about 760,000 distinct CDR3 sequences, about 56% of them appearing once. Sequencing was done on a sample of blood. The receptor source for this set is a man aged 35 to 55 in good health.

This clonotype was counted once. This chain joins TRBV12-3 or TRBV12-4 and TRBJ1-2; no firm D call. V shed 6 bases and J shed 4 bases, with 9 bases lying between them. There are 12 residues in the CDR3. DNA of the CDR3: TGTGCCAGCAGCTCGGACGGCTATGGCTACACCTTC. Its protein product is CASSSDGYGYTF.

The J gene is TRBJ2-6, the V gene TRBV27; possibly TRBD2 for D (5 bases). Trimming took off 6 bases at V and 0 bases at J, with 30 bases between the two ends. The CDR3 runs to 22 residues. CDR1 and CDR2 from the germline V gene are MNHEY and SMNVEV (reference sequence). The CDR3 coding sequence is TGTGCCAGCAGAACGATCCCAACACGGGCCAGAGGGTTAATCTCTGGGGCCAACGTCCTGACTTTC. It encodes CASRTIPTRARGLISGANVLTF.

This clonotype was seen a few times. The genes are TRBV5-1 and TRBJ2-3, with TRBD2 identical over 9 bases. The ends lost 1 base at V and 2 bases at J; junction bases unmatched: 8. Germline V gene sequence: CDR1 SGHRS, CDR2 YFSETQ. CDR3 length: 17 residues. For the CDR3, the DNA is TGCGCCAGCAGCTTGACTAGCGGGCAATCTGACACAGATACGCAGTATTTT. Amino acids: CASSLTSGQSDTDTQYF. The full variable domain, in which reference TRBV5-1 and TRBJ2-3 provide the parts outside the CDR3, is KAGVTQTPRYLIKTRGQQVTLSCSPISGHRSVSWYQQTPGQGLQFLFEYFSETQRNKGNFPGRFSGRQFSNSRSEMNVSTLELGDSALYLCASSLTSGQSDTDTQYFGPGTRLTVL.

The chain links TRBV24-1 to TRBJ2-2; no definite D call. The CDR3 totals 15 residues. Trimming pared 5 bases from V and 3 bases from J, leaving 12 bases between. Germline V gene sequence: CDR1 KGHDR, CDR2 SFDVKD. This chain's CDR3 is CATSARFRDTGELFF. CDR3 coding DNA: TGTGCCACCAGTGCACGGTTCCGGGACACCGGGGAGCTGTTTTTT.

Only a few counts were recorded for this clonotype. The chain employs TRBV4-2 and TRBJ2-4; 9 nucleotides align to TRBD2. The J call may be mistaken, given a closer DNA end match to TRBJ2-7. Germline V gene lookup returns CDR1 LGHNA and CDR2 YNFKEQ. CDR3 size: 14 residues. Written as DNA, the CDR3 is TGTGCCAGCAGGGGACTAGCCCACACCTGCGAGCAGTACTTC. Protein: CASRGLAHTCEQYF.

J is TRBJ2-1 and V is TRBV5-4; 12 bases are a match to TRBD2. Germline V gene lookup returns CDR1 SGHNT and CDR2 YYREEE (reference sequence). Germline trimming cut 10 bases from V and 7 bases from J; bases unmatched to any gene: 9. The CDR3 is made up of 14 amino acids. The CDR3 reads CAASLAGGGNEQFF. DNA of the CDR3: TGTGCCGCATCACTAGCGGGAGGAGGAAATGAGCAGTTCTTC.

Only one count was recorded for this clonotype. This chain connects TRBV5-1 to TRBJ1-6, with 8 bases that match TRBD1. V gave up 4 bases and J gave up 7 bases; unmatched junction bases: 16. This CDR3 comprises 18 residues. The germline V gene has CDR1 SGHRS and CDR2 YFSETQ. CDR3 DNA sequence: TGCGCCAGCAGCATCCGGGACAGGACATCGGGGGGGAATTCACCCCTCCACTTT. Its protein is CASSIRDRTSGGNSPLHF.

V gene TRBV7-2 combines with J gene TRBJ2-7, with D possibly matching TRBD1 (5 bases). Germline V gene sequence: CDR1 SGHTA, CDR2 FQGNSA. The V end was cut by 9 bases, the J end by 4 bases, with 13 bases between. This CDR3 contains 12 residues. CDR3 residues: CASKGDLYEQYF. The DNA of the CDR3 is TGTGCCAGTAAAGGGGATTTATACGAGCAGTACTTC.

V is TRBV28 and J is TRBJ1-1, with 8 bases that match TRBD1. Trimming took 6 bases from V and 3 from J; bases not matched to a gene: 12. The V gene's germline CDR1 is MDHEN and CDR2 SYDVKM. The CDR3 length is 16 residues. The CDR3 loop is CASSLSQGAGDTEAFF. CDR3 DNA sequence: TGTGCCAGCAGCTTAAGCCAGGGGGCAGGGGACACTGAAGCTTTCTTT.

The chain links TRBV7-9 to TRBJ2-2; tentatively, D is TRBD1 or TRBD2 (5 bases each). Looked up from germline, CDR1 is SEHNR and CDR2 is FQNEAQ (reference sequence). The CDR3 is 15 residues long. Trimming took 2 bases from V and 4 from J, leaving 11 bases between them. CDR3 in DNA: TGTGCCAGCAGCTTAATCCGGGGACGCACCGGGGAGCTGTTTTTT. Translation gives CASSLIRGRTGELFF.

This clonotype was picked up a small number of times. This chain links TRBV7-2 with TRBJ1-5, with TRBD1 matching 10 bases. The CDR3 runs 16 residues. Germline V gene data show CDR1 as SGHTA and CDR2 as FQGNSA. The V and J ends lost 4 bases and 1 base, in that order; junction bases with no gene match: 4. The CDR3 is CASSSRTGGSNQPQHF. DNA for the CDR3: TGTGCCAGCAGCTCCCGGACAGGGGGGAGCAATCAGCCCCAGCATTTT.

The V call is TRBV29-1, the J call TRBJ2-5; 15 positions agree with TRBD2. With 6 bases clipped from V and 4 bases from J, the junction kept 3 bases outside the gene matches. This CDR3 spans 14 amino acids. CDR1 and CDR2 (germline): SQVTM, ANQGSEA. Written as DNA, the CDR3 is TGCAGCGTCGGACTAGCGGGGGGGCCAGAGACCCAGTACTTC. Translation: CSVGLAGGPETQYF.

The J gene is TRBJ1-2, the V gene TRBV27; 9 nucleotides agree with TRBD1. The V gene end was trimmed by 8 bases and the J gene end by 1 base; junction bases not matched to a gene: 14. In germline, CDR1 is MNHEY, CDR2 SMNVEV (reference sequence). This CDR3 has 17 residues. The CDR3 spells CASYTRTGARGNYGYTF. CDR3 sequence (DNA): TGTGCCAGCTATACACGGACAGGGGCTCGGGGTAACTATGGCTACACCTTC.

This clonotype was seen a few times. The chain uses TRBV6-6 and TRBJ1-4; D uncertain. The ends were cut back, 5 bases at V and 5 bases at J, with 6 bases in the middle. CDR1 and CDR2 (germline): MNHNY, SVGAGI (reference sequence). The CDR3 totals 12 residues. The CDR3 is CASSAVNEKLFF. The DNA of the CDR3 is TGTGCCAGCAGTGCGGTGAATGAAAAACTGTTTTTT.

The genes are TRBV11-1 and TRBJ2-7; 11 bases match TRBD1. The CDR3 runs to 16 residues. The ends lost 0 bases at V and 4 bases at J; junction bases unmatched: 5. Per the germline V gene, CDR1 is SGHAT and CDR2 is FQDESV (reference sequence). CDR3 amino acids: CASSLAGTGGNYEQYF. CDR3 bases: TGTGCCAGCAGCTTAGCCGGGACAGGGGGGAATTACGAGCAGTACTTC.

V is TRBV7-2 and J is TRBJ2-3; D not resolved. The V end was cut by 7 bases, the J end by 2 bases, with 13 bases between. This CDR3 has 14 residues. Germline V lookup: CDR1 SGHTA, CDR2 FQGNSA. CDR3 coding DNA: TGTGCCAGCATCTCCTCGGCCACCACAGATACGCAGTATTTT. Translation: CASISSATTDTQYF.

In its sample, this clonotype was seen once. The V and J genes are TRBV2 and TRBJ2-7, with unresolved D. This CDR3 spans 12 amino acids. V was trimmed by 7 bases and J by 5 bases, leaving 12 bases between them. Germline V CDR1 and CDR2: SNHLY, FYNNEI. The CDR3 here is CASNTVLHEQYF. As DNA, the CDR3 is TGTGCCAGCAATACGGTTCTACACGAGCAGTACTTC.

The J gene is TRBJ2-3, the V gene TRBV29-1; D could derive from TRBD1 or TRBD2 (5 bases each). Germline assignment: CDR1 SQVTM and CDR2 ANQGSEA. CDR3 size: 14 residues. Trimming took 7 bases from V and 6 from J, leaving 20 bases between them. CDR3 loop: CSAAPGGGRDTQYF. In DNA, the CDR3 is TGCAGCGCCGCGCCCGGTGGGGGAAGGGATACGCAGTATTTT.

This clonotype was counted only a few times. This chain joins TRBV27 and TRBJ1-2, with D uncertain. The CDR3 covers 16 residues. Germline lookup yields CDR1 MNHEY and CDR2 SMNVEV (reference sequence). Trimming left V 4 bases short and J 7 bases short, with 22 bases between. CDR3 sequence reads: CASSSFSPSGYGGYTF. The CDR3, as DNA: TGTGCCAGCAGTTCCTTTAGTCCCTCAGGTTATGGTGGCTACACCTTC.

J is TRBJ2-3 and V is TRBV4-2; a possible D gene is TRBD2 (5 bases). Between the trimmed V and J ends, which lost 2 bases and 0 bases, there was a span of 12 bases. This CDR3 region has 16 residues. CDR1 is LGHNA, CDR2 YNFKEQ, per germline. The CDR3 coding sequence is TGTGCCAGCAGCCAAAAAACGGGCGGGAGCACAGATACGCAGTATTTT. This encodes CASSQKTGGSTDTQYF.

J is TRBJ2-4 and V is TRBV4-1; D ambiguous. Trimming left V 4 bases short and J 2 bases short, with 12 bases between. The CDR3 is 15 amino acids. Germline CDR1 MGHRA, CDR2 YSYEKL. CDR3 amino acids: CASSPNGLPKNIQYF. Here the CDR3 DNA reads TGCGCCAGCAGCCCCAATGGCCTACCCAAAAACATTCAGTACTTC.

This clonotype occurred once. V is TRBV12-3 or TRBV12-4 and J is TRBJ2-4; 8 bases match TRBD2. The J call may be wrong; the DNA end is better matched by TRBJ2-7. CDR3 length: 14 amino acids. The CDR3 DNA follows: TGTGCCAGCAGCCCCCGGACTAGCTCGAACGAGCAGTACTTC. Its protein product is CASSPRTSSNEQYF.

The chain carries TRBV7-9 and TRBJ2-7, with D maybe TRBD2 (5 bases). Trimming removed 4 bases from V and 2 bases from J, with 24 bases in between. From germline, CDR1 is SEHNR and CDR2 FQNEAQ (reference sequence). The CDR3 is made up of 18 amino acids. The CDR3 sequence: CASSYPTSTSRVPYEQYF. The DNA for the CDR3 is TGTGCCAGCAGCTACCCCACCTCAACTAGTCGAGTCCCCTACGAGCAGTACTTC.

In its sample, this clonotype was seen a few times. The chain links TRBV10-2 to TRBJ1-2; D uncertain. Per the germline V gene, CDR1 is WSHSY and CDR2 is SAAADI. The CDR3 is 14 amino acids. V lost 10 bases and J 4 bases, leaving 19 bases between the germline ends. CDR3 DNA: TGCGCCATCCGCGGTCTAGGCCAGACCTATGGCTACACCTTC. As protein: CAIRGLGQTYGYTF.

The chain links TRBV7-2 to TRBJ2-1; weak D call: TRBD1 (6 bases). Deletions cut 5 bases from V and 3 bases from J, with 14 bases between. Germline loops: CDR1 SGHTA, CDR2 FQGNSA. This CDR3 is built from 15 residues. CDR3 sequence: CASSPSTGYYNEQFF. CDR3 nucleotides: TGTGCCAGCAGCCCTTCGACAGGATACTACAATGAGCAGTTCTTC.